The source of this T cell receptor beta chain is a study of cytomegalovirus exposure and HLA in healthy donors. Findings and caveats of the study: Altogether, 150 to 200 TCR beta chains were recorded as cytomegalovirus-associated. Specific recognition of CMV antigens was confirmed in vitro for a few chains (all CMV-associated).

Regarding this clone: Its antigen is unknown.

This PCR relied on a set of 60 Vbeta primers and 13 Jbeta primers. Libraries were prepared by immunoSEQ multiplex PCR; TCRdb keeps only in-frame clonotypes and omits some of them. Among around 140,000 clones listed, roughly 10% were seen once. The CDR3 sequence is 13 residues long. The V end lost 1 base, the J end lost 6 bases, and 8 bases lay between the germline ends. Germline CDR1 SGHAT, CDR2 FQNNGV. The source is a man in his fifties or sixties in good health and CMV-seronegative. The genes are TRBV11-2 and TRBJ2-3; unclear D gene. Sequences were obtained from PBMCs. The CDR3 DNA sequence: TGTGCCAGCAGCTTAGGTCCCTCGGATACGCAGTATTTT. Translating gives CASSLGPSDTQYF.